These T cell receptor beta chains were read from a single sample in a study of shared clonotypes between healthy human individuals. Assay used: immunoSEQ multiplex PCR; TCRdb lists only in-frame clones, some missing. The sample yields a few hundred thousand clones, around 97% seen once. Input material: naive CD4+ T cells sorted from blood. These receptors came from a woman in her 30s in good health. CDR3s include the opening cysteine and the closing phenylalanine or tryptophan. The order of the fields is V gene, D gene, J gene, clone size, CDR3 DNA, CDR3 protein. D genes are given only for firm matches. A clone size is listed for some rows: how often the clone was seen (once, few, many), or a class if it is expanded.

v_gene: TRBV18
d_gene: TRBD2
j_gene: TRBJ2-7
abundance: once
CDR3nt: TGTGCCAGCTCACCTTTACCTAGCGGGAAGTCCTACGAGCAGTACTTC
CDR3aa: CASSPLPSGKSYEQYF

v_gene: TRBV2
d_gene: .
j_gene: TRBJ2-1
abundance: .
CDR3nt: TGTGCTCAGCAGTCCGAACTAAGTCGATACAATGAGCAGTTCTTC
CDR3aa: CAQQSELSRYNEQFF

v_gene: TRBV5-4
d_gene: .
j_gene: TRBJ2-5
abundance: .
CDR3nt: TGTGCCAGCAGCCATGTTGGGTTGGGGATGGGAGAGACCCAGTACTTC
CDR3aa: CASSHVGLGMGETQYF

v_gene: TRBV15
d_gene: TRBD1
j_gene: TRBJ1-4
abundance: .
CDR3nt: TGTGCCACCAGCGGACAGGGAGGTGGAAAACTGTTTTTT
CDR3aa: CATSGQGGGKLFF

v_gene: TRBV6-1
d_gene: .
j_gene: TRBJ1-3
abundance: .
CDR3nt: TGTGCCAGCAGTCCCTCTGGAAACACCATATATTTT
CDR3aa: CASSPSGNTIYF

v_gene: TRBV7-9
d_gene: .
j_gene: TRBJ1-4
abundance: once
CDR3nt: TGTGCCAGCAGCTTAATGGGGTCCAATGAAAAACTGTTTTTT
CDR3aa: CASSLMGSNEKLFF

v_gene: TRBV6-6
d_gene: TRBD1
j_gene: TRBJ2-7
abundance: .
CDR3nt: TGTGCCAGCAGAGGTGCCAAGACAGGGAATCCCTACGAGCAGTACTTC
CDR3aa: CASRGAKTGNPYEQYF

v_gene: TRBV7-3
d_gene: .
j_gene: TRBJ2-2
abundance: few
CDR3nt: TGTGCCAGCAGCCCCCAGGCCGGGGAGCTGTTTTTT
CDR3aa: CASSPQAGELFF

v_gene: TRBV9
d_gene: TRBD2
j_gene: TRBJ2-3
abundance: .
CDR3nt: TGTGCCAGCAGCGTCGGGACTAGCGGGAGTAGCACAGATACGCAGTATTTT
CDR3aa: CASSVGTSGSSTDTQYF

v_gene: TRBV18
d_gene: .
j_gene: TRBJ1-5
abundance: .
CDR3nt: TGTGCCAGCTCACCCATGGACCCGAGGAGCAATCAGCCCCAGCATTTT
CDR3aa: CASSPMDPRSNQPQHF

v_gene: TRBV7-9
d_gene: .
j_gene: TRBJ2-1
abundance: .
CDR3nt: TGTGCCATCTCACCAGTATACAATGAGCAGTTCTTC
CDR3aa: CAISPVYNEQFF

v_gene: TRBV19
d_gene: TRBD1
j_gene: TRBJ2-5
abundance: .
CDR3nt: TGTGCCAGTAGAAATGCAGGGGGTCTAAGCACGGAGCAGTACTTC
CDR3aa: CASRNAGGLSTEQYF

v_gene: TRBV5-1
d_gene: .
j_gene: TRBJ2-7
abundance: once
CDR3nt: TGCGCCAGCAGCCGGGGCCCGGGACTTACTAACTACGAGCAGTACTTC
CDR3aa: CASSRGPGLTNYEQYF

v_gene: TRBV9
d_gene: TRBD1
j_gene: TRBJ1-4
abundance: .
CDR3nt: TGTGCCAGCAGCGTAGACGGGACAGGCCCTGAAAAACTGTTTTTT
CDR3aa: CASSVDGTGPEKLFF

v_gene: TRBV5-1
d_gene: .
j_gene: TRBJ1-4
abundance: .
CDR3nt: TGCGCCAGCAAAGGAGGGGAAAGGGAAAAACTGTTTTTT
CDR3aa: CASKGGEREKLFF

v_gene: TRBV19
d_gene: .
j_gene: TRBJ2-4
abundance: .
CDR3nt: TGTGCCAGTAGCCATATAGCCAAAAACATTCAGTACTTC
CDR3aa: CASSHIAKNIQYF

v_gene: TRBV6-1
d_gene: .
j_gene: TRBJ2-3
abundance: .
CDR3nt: TGTGCCAGCAAAAAGACAGCTAGCACAGATACGCAGTATTTT
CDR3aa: CASKKTASTDTQYF

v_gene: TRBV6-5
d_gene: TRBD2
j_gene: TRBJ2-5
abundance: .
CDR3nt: TGTGCCAGCAGTCCGACGGGACTAGCTAGCGAGACCCAGTACTTC
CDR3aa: CASSPTGLASETQYF

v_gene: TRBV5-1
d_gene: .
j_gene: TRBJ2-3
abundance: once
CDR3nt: TGCGCCAGCAGCTTGGGTGAGCAGCCTTCTAGCACAGATACGCAGTATTTT
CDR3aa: CASSLGEQPSSTDTQYF

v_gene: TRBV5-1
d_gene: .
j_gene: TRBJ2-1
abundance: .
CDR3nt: TGCGCCAGCTCTCGGGAGGGGGCCGGGGACAATGAGCAGTTCTTC
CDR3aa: CASSREGAGDNEQFF

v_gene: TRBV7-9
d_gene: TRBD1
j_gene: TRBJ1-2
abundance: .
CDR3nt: TGTGCCAGCAGCTTAAAGGGGGCGGACTATGGCTACACCTTC
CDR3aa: CASSLKGADYGYTF

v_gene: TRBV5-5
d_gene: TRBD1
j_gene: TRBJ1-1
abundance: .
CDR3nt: TGTGCCAGCAGCTTACGGACAGGGATGAACACTGAAGCTTTCTTT
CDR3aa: CASSLRTGMNTEAFF

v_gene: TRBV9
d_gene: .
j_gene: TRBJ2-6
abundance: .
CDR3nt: TGTGCCAGCAGCGGGACTGTCTCTGGGGCCAACGTCCTGACTTTC
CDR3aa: CASSGTVSGANVLTF

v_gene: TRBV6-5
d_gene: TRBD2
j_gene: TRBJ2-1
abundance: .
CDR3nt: TGTGCCAGCAGTTGGGGACTAGCGAACTCCTACAATGAGCAGTTCTTC
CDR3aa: CASSWGLANSYNEQFF

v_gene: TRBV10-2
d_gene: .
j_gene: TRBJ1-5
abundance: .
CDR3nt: TGCGCCAGCAGTGGGCACAGGGCCGTGCAGCCCCAGCATTTT
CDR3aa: CASSGHRAVQPQHF

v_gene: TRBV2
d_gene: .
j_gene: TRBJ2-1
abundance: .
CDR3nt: TGTGCCAGCAGTGAAGAGGGACTGGAAAACAATGAGCAGTTCTTC
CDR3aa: CASSEEGLENNEQFF

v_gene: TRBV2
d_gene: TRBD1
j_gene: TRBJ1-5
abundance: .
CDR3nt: TGTGCCAGCAGTGAACAGGGGGCGTACGGTCAGCCCCAGCATTTT
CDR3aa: CASSEQGAYGQPQHF

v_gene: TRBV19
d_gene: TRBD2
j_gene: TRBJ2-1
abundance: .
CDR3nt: TGTGCCAGTAGTATCCCCGGACTAGCGGGAGGCCAGGATGAGCAGTTCTTC
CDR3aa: CASSIPGLAGGQDEQFF

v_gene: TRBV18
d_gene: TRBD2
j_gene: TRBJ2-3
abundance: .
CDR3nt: TGTGCCAGCTCGGTTAGCGGGAGGGCCACAGATACGCAGTATTTT
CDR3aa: CASSVSGRATDTQYF

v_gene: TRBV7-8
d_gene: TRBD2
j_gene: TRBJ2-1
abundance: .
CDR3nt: TGTGCCAGCAGCTTAATTTCCGGGGCTAGCGGATACAATGAGCAGTTCTTC
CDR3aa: CASSLISGASGYNEQFF

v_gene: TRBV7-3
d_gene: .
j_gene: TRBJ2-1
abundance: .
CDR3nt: TGTGCCAGCAGCTTAACCCCTGGCGGGCACTACAGTGAGCAGTTCTTC
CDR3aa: CASSLTPGGHYSEQFF

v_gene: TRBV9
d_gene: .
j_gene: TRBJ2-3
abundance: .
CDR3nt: TGTGCCAGCAGCGTAGCCGGCGTTCGCACAGATACGCAGTATTTT
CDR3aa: CASSVAGVRTDTQYF

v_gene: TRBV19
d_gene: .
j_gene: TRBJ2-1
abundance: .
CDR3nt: TGTGCCAGTAGGGCTTTCCTCCGGGTTCGCGACAGTTCGGGGTTTAATGAGCAGTTCTTC
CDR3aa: CASRAFLRVRDSSGFNEQFF

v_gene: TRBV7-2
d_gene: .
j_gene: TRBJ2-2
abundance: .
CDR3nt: TGTGCCAGCAGCCTTCCCACTGCGGGCACCGGGGAGCTGTTTTTT
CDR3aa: CASSLPTAGTGELFF

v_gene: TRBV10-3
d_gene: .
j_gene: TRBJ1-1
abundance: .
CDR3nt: TGTGCCATCAGCGGGACGGGGAACACTGAAGCTTTCTTT
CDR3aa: CAISGTGNTEAFF

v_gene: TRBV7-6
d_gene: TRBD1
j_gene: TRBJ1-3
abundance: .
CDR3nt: TGTGCCAGCAGCCTACAGGGGGCTTTCTCTGGAAACACCATATATTTT
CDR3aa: CASSLQGAFSGNTIYF

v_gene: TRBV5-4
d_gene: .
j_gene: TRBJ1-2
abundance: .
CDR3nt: TGTGCCAGCAGCTTTTCACAGTATGGCTACACCTTC
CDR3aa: CASSFSQYGYTF

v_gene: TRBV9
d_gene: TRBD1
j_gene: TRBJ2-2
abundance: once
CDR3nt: TGTGCCAGCAGCGTAAGGCAGGGGGCCGGGGAGCTGTTTTTT
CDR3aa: CASSVRQGAGELFF

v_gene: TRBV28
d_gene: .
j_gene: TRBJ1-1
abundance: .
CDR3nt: TGTGCCAGCATGCTTGGAAGGGGTGACACTGAAGCTTTCTTT
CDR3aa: CASMLGRGDTEAFF

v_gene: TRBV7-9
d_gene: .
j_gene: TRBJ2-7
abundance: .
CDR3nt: TGTGCCAGCAGCTCAGCAGGGTACTCCTACGAGCAGTACTTC
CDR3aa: CASSSAGYSYEQYF

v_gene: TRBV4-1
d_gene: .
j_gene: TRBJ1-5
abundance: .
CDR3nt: TGCGCCAGCAGCCAAGGGGGTACGTATCGGGGATATCAGCCCCAGCATTTT
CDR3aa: CASSQGGTYRGYQPQHF

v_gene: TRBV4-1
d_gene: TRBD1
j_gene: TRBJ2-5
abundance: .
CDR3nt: TGCGCCAGCAGCCAATCAGGGGGCCTCGGGGAGACCCAGTACTTC
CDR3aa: CASSQSGGLGETQYF

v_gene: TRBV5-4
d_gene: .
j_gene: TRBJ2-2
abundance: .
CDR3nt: TGTGCCAGCAGCGGGGGGGCTGTAGGGGCCGGGGAGCTGTTTTTT
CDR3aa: CASSGGAVGAGELFF

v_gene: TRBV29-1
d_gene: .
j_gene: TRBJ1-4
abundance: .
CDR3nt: TGCAGCGTTGTGCGTAATAATGAAAAACTGTTTTTT
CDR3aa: CSVVRNNEKLFF

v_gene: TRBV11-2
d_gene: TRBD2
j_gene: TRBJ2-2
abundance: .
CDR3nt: TGTGCCAGCAGCGTCGCGGGACTAGCGAAGCTCACCGGGGAGCTGTTTTTT
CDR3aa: CASSVAGLAKLTGELFF

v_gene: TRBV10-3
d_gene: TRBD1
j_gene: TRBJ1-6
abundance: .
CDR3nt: TGTGCCATCAGCACCCCAGGGGGAGGAAATTCACCCCTCCACTTT
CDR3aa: CAISTPGGGNSPLHF

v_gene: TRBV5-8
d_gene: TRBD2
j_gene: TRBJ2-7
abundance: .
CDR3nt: TGTGCCAGCACCCCAGGGAGCGGGACCCCCTACGAGCAGTACTTC
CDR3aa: CASTPGSGTPYEQYF

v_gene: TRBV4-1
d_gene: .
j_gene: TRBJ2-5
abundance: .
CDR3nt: TGCGCCAGCAGCCTGGATCCCATGAACGATGGGACCCAGTACTTC
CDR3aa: CASSLDPMNDGTQYF

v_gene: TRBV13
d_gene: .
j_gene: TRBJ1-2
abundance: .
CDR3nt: TGTGCCAGCAGCGCGACCTATACCTATGGCTACACCTTC
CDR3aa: CASSATYTYGYTF